These T cell receptor beta chains were read from a single sample in a study of blood T cell repertoires in COVID-19. Measured with immunoSEQ multiplex PCR; TCRdb has only the in-frame clones, and not every one. The table shows around 99,000 clones, with around 80% occurring only once. The specimen was peripheral blood. All receptors come from a woman aged 80 or older with active or convalescent COVID-19. CDR3s include the opening cysteine and the closing phenylalanine or tryptophan. The D gene is left open where the match is weak. The size of a clone is reported for some rows only, either as once, few or many, or as a class for expanded clones.

CDR3,DNA,size,V,D,J
CASSQGQGGTQYF,TGCGCCAGCAGCCAAGGACAGGGAGGAACCCAGTACTTC,NA,TRBV5-1,TRBD1,TRBJ2-5
CASSQGAFMNTEAFF,TGCGCCAGCAGCCAAGGAGCTTTTATGAACACTGAAGCTTTCTTT,few,TRBV4-1,NA,TRBJ1-1
CASIGSGNRPYNEQFF,TGTGCCAGTATAGGTTCCGGGAACCGACCCTACAATGAGCAGTTCTTC,NA,TRBV19,NA,TRBJ2-1
CASSSGQAGTGELFF,TGTGCCAGCAGCTCGGGACAGGCGGGCACCGGGGAGCTGTTTTTT,once,TRBV11-2,TRBD1,TRBJ2-2
CASSDSGVLTDTQYF,TGTGCCAGCAGCGATAGCGGGGTACTCACAGATACGCAGTATTTT,NA,TRBV9,TRBD2,TRBJ2-3
CASGFAGGRYGYTF,TGTGCTAGTGGTTTTGCGGGGGGCCGGTATGGCTACACCTTC,few,TRBV12-5,NA,TRBJ1-2
CASSQSGFEQFF,TGTGCCAGCAGCCAATCGGGGTTTGAGCAGTTCTTC,NA,TRBV3-1/TRBV3-2,NA,TRBJ2-1
CASSSVGVSSYNEQFF,TGTGCCAGCAGCTCAGTCGGGGTCAGCTCCTACAATGAGCAGTTCTTC,NA,TRBV11-3,NA,TRBJ2-1
CASSYSTGQTYEQYF,TGTGCCAGCAGTTACTCGACGGGACAGACCTACGAGCAGTACTTC,NA,TRBV6-5,TRBD1,TRBJ2-7
CASSLAKWGQLKGYTF,TGTGCCAGCAGCTTAGCCAAGTGGGGGCAACTTAAGGGCTACACCTTC,NA,TRBV13,NA,TRBJ1-2
CASRPQKRTSGRYNEQFF,TGTGCCAGCAGACCACAAAAAAGGACTAGCGGGAGGTACAATGAGCAGTTCTTC,NA,TRBV28,TRBD2,TRBJ2-1
CASSYGLAGATDTQYF,TGTGCCAGCAGTTACGGACTAGCGGGAGCCACAGATACGCAGTATTTT,NA,TRBV2,TRBD2,TRBJ2-3
CASSITTGGNTIYF,TGTGCCAGCAGTATAACAACGGGAGGAAACACCATATATTTT,NA,TRBV28,NA,TRBJ1-3
CARSGGTGEDYGYTF,TGTGCCAGAAGCGGAGGTACAGGGGAGGACTATGGCTACACCTTC,NA,TRBV5-3,TRBD1,TRBJ1-2
CASSRRLAGSYEQYF,TGTGCCAGCAGCCGCCGACTAGCCGGATCCTACGAGCAGTACTTC,NA,TRBV28,TRBD2,TRBJ2-7
CASSWDSQETQYF,TGTGCCAGCAGCTGGGACAGCCAAGAGACCCAGTACTTC,NA,TRBV5-4,TRBD1,TRBJ2-5
CASSIAIGRTNQPQHF,TGTGCCAGTAGTATAGCGATCGGCAGGACTAATCAGCCCCAGCATTTT,NA,TRBV19,NA,TRBJ1-5